This T cell receptor beta chain stems from a study of T cell changes during pregnancy in multiple sclerosis (dated by TCRdb to about 2019). Regarding the complete study: Changes in the T cell repertoire over the course of pregnancy were examined in this study in women with multiple sclerosis.

V is reduced by 3 bases and J by 1 base, leaving a spacing of 9 bases between them. The germline V gene specifies ENHRY as CDR1 and SYGVKD as CDR2. The CDR3 starts with the cysteine, ends with the phenylalanine, and has 14 residues. The CDR3 DNA has 42 bases and is translated from base 1. Only a few counts were recorded for this clone. Its antigen is not yet known. Base qualities are not provided; no much larger clone lies one nucleotide away. Libraries came from the immunoSEQ multiplex PCR assay. The immuneACCESS repertoire file appears here via TCRdb, limited to in-frame rearrangements. These files lack a portion of the clones; in checked studies, under half of the deficit traces to unresolved V genes, and the cause of the others is not known. This sample lists about 98,000 clones; about 91% were detected once. More than 2% of the sample is in the top ten clones.

This specimen consisted of peripheral blood, obtained after pregnancy. The TCR sequence derives from a female donor in good health, enrolled as a control in a pregnancy study. The V and J segments used are TRBV10-3 and TRBJ1-1; no D gene call is confident. The CDR3 region reads CAISDSERNTEAFF. The base sequence is TGTGCCATCAGTGACTCTGAGAGGAACACTGAAGCTTTCTTT.